This TCR beta chain emerged from a study of blood T cell repertoires in COVID-19. About the study: Whether acute or convalescent, the COVID-19 samples came from the United States, Italy and Spain. Sources were T cells, B-cell-depleted T cells, or PBMCs; the material itself was cDNA or gDNA.

V was shortened by 8 bases and J by 3 bases, with 13 bases between the two germline ends. This CDR3 is 14 amino acids long. Germline V CDR1 and CDR2: LNHDA, SQIVND (reference sequence). As originally analysed: Using reference gene primer amplification, nucleated cell counts were estimated. The table came from immunoSEQ multiplex PCR; TCRdb's copy has only in-frame clones and leaves some out. The V and J calls and the clone size are those of that table, but D and trimming were determined from the DNA. Of about 200,000 clones listed, approximately 80% are singletons. This sequence joins TRBV19 and TRBJ2-2, with D unresolved. Sequencing used peripheral blood. The sequence came from a man between 35 and 55 years old with acute or convalescent COVID-19. This CDR3 is CASHAASYTGELFF. CDR3 bases: TGTGCCAGTCACGCGGCGAGCTACACCGGGGAGCTGTTTTTT.